Shown below are 22 T cell receptor beta chains from a single sample sequenced in a study of CD8 T cells in Susac syndrome. RNA amounts of roughly 0.45 to 1 ug underwent reverse transcription with random hexamers. TCRdb reprocessed the immunoSEQ multiplex PCR reads with MiXCR, giving one entry per CDR3 protein. The repertoire holds more than 110,000 distinct CDR3 sequences, approximately 95% seen once, with approximately 0.13% in the top ten. What was sequenced was CD4+ T cells from PBMCs. Receptors originate from a human donor with Susac syndrome.

The J gene is TRBJ1-2, the V gene TRBV28; TRBD1 agrees at 7 bases. Looked up from germline, CDR1 is MDHEN and CDR2 is SYDVKM. The V segment lost 6 bases and the J segment 7 bases; nucleotides outside the gene matches: 8. The CDR3 covers 13 residues. CDR3 DNA: TGTGCCAGCAGCTACACCAACAGGGGTGGCTACACCTTC. Protein product: CASSYTNRGGYTF.

The chain is built from TRBV6-1 and TRBJ2-1; no definite D call. The CDR3 sequence is 16 residues long. Germline assignment: CDR1 MNHNS and CDR2 SASEGT. Trimming removed 7 bases at V and 0 bases at J, with 16 bases between. The CDR3 sequence: CASNTMEGGSYNEQFF. CDR3 bases: TGTGCCAGCAATACTATGGAAGGCGGCTCCTACAATGAGCAGTTCTTC.

A single count supports this clonotype. This chain uses TRBV30 with TRBJ2-5; D ambiguous. V was trimmed by 4 bases and J by 1 base, leaving 13 bases between them. The CDR3 consists of 14 residues. Per the germline V gene, CDR1 is GTSNPN and CDR2 is SVGIG (reference sequence). The CDR3 nucleotides read TGTGCCTGGAACGGCGGCAGGATCCAAGAGACCCAGTACTTC. Translated: CAWNGGRIQETQYF.

The rearrangement uses TRBV7-3 and TRBJ2-5; D is tentatively TRBD1 or TRBD2 (6 bases each). This CDR3 is 14 amino acids long. CDR1 and CDR2 (germline): SGHTA, FQGTGA. The V end lost 5 bases, the J end lost 5 bases, and 15 bases lay between the germline ends. CDR3 nucleotides: TGTGCCAGCAGCACACAGGGAGGTGGCGAGACCCAGTACTTC. Translating gives CASSTQGGGETQYF.

This chain links TRBV29-1 with TRBJ1-2; TRBD1 matches 8 bases. Trimming took 4 bases from V and 5 from J; bases not matched to a gene: 3. This CDR3 region has 12 residues. Germline CDR1 is SQVTM and CDR2 is ANQGSEA. The chain's CDR3 is CSVGDRGYGYTF. Written as DNA, the CDR3 is TGCAGCGTTGGAGACAGGGGATATGGCTACACCTTC.

J is TRBJ2-1 and V is TRBV12-3 or TRBV12-4, with 7 bases aligning to TRBD2. The CDR3 is 14 amino acids. Trimming removed 7 bases from V and 4 bases from J; junction bases left unmatched: 7. The CDR3 here is CASTLGGRYNEQFF. DNA for the CDR3: TGTGCCAGCACCCTGGGGGGGAGGTACAATGAGCAGTTCTTC.

This chain uses TRBV7-6 with TRBJ2-1; D is possibly TRBD2 (6 bases). Trimming took 4 bases from V and 7 from J, leaving 14 bases between them. The CDR3 has 14 residues. Germline-derived CDR1 and CDR2 are SGHVS and FNYEAQ. DNA of the CDR3: TGTGCCAGCAGCTGGACCCGGGAGAGAAATGAGCAGTTCTTC. Translation: CASSWTRERNEQFF.

The chain's CDR3 is CSAIAGGQETQYF. The CDR3 nucleotides read TGCAGTGCTATCGCGGGGGGGCAAGAGACCCAGTACTTC. The chain recombines TRBV20-1 with TRBJ2-5, with TRBD2 identical over 9 bases. Germline V lookup: CDR1 DFQATT, CDR2 SNEGSKA (reference sequence). The CDR3 covers 13 residues. Trimming cost V 4 bases and J 2 bases; bases outside gene matches: 2.

This clonotype showed up just once. In DNA, the CDR3 is TGTGCCAGCAGCTGGAGTTTCCGGGACAGGGGCGGTAATTCACCCCTCCACTTT. Protein sequence: CASSWSFRDRGGNSPLHF. The rearrangement joins TRBV5-4 to TRBJ1-6; the match to TRBD1 covers 10 bases. The CDR3 is 18 amino acids. V gave up 3 bases and J gave up 6 bases; unmatched junction bases: 12. Germline V gene lookup returns CDR1 SGHNT and CDR2 YYREEE (reference sequence).

The J gene is TRBJ2-7, the V gene TRBV5-6; D is possibly TRBD2 (5 bases). Between the trimmed V and J ends, which lost 0 bases and 1 base, there was a span of 8 bases. The CDR3 is 14 amino acids. Germline V CDR1 and CDR2: SGHDT, YYEEEE. The DNA for the CDR3 is TGTGCCAGCAGCTTGGACAGCGGTTCCTACGAGCAGTACTTC. Translating gives CASSLDSGSYEQYF.

J is TRBJ2-4 and V is TRBV14; tentatively, D is TRBD2 (6 bases). This CDR3 contains 16 residues. CDR1 is SGHDN and CDR2 is FVKESK in the germline V gene. The germline V and J ends were trimmed by 8 bases and 6 bases, with 23 bases remaining between them. In nucleotides, the CDR3 is TGTGCCAGCGCCATAGGGTCTCTAGGCGGGGTAAACATTCAGTACTTC. It translates to CASAIGSLGGVNIQYF.

This clonotype turned up a few times. The chain links TRBV2 to TRBJ2-1, with 12 positions matching TRBD2. The germline gives CDR1 SNHLY, CDR2 FYNNEI. This CDR3 region has 14 residues. V shed 5 bases and J 6 bases; nucleotides not matched to a gene: 2. CDR3 in DNA: TGTGCCAGCAGTCTAGCGGGAGGGCCCAATGAGCAGTTCTTC. As protein: CASSLAGGPNEQFF.

The V gene is TRBV5-1, the J gene TRBJ2-5; D perhaps matches TRBD2 (5 bases). Looked up from germline, CDR1 is SGHRS and CDR2 is YFSETQ. Trimming pared 3 bases from V and 2 bases from J, leaving 11 bases between. This CDR3 is 14 amino acids long. The CDR3 loop reads CASSSGSRQETQYF. As DNA, the CDR3 is TGCGCCAGCAGCTCGGGGTCCCGACAAGAGACCCAGTACTTC.

In its sample, this clonotype was seen a few times. The chain recombines TRBV18 with TRBJ2-5, with D unresolved. The CDR3 runs 11 residues. CDR1 and CDR2 from the germline V gene are KGHSH and LQKENI. Trimming removed 2 bases from V and 4 bases from J, with 2 bases in between. The CDR3 DNA sequence: TGTGCCAGCTCACCATCAGAGACCCAGTACTTC. Protein product: CASSPSETQYF.

V is TRBV20-1 and J is TRBJ1-2, with D uncertain. The V gene lost 0 bases and the J gene lost 0 bases, with 17 bases spanning the gap. The CDR3 has 17 amino acids. CDR1 DFQATT and CDR2 SNEGSKA come from the germline V gene (reference sequence). The CDR3 DNA reads as TGCAGTGCTAGAGATCACCCCGCAGCCTCATCTAACTATGGCTACACCTTC. It encodes CSARDHPAASSNYGYTF.

The chain links TRBV12-3 or TRBV12-4 to TRBJ1-1; D is ambiguous. V was cut by 6 bases and J by 4 bases, with 12 bases left in between. The CDR3 spans 13 residues. CDR3 amino acids: CASRLKRSTEAFF. The CDR3 DNA reads TGTGCCAGCAGACTTAAGAGGTCCACTGAAGCTTTCTTT.

This rearrangement joins TRBV29-1 to TRBJ2-3, with 7 bases that match TRBD2. V trimming: 8 bases; J trimming: 0 bases; junction bases outside the gene matches: 5. There are 13 residues in the CDR3. The germline V gene encodes CDR1 SQVTM and CDR2 ANQGSEA. The DNA of the CDR3 is TGCAGCCGCACGGGGGGTAGCACAGATACGCAGTATTTT. Translated: CSRTGGSTDTQYF.

This clonotype was recorded only once. The V gene is TRBV29-1, the J gene TRBJ2-4; D may be TRBD1 (5 bases). The V gene lost 4 bases and the J gene lost 1 base, with 11 bases spanning the gap. The germline gives CDR1 SQVTM, CDR2 ANQGSEA. CDR3 length: 14 amino acids. The DNA for the CDR3 is TGCAGCGTTGCGGGCAGGGCGGCCAAAAACATTCAGTACTTC. This translates into CSVAGRAAKNIQYF.

This rearrangement joins TRBV3-1 to TRBJ2-7; D may be TRBD2 (6 bases). CDR1 LGHDT and CDR2 YNNKEL come from the germline V gene (reference sequence). This CDR3 region has 15 residues. V lost 4 bases and J 3 bases, leaving 16 bases between the germline ends. The CDR3 is CASSRSGGYIYEQYF. The DNA of the CDR3 is TGTGCCAGCAGCCGCTCCGGGGGATATATCTACGAGCAGTACTTC.

This clonotype was detected only once. The V call is TRBV20-1, the J call TRBJ1-1; no definite D call. The germline CDR1 and CDR2 sequences are DFQATT and SNEGSKA (reference sequence). This CDR3 is 11 amino acids long. V gave up 6 bases and J gave up 5 bases, with 10 bases separating them. The CDR3 spells CSAPRETEAFF. CDR3 bases: TGCAGTGCCCCGAGGGAGACTGAAGCTTTCTTT.

The gene calls are TRBV2 and TRBJ2-7; tentatively, D is TRBD1 (6 bases). The CDR3 has 14 amino acids. Deletions cut 6 bases from V and 3 bases from J, with 15 bases between. The germline gives CDR1 SNHLY, CDR2 FYNNEI. In DNA, the CDR3 is TGTGCCAGCAGCGAGGGGGAGATGGGCTACGAGCAGTACTTC. It encodes CASSEGEMGYEQYF.

This clonotype was observed a single time. The chain couples TRBV30 to TRBJ2-6; D possibly corresponds to TRBD2 (6 bases). Per germline, CDR1 GTSNPN and CDR2 SVGIG (reference sequence). Trimming took off 5 bases at V and 2 bases at J, with 13 bases between the two ends. This CDR3 comprises 15 residues. The CDR3 here is CAWLREVPGANVLTF. The CDR3 coding sequence is TGTGCCTGGTTGAGGGAGGTACCTGGGGCCAACGTCCTGACTTTC.